In its sample, the clone carrying this T cell receptor beta chain was seen once. Its cognate antigen is unknown. Germline is not matched at one junction end, which may reflect a read error. The data stem from a study of cytomegalovirus exposure and HLA in healthy donors. Points from the study as a whole: Judged likely to be a sequencing artifact was a cluster of highly shared sequence variants. The CMV antigen specificity of a few CMV-associated chains was confirmed through in vitro analysis. Upon later analysis, TCR association rates were observed to vary by HLA locus, being highest for DRB1 and lowest for HLA-C. By a later analysis, the bulk of CMV-associated TCR beta chains appeared HLA-restricted.

Primers for the PCR totalled 60 Vbeta and 13 Jbeta. Assay: immunoSEQ multiplex PCR; the TCRdb copy retains only in-frame clones and omits some. The table has some 140,000 clones, roughly 79% seen once. The CDR3 has 16 amino acids. CDR1 and CDR2 (germline): SSHAT, FNYEAQ (reference sequence). The sequence derives from a man younger than 35 in good health and CMV-seronegative. V gene TRBV7-7 combines with J gene TRBJ2-5; the match to TRBD2 covers 9 bases. What was sequenced was PBMCs. This chain's CDR3 is CASSLGGLAPGETQYF. As DNA, the CDR3 is TGTGCTAGCAGCTTGGGGGGACTAGCCCCAGGGGAGACCCAGTACTTC.